The 5 T cell receptor beta chains below were found in one sample sequenced in a study of shared clonotypes between healthy human individuals. Assay: immunoSEQ multiplex PCR; the TCRdb copy retains only in-frame clones and omits some. The table has around 500,000 clones, around 79% seen once. Material: PBMCs. The origin of the receptors is a woman in her forties in good health. Some clones in this sample may be carry-over from other donors' samples.

The chain links TRBV19 to TRBJ2-1, with 7 bases fitting TRBD2. CDR1 and CDR2 from the germline V gene are LNHDA and SQIVND (reference sequence). Trimming at V came to 5 bases and at J to 8 bases, leaving 6 bases not matched to a gene. The CDR3 is 13 amino acids. CDR3 in DNA: TGTGCCAGTAGTTCACCAGGGAGGGATGAGCAGTTCTTC. It yields the protein CASSSPGRDEQFF.

The chain uses TRBV27 and TRBJ2-1, with D unresolved. V lost 4 bases and J lost 3, with 16 bases in between. In germline, CDR1 is MNHEY, CDR2 SMNVEV (reference sequence). The CDR3 has 16 residues. The CDR3: CASSSISTDYYNEQFF. CDR3 nucleotides: TGTGCCAGCAGTTCCATTTCGACGGATTACTACAATGAGCAGTTCTTC.

The chain uses TRBV18 and TRBJ2-1; 7 nucleotides agree with TRBD2. The germline gives CDR1 KGHSH, CDR2 LQKENI. The CDR3 has 15 amino acids. Unmatched junction bases numbered 3, after V lost 0 bases and J lost 4 bases. The CDR3, as DNA: TGTGCCAGCTCACCACCGGTGGGGGGGTACAATGAGCAGTTCTTC. Protein: CASSPPVGGYNEQFF.

On this clone itself: Different DNA sequences within this sample yield the same CDR3. The chain employs TRBV6-6 and TRBJ1-3; D is undetermined. The CDR3 runs 15 residues. V dropped 0 bases and J dropped 2 bases, with 8 bases sitting between them. Germline V lookup: CDR1 MNHNY, CDR2 SVGAGI (reference sequence). The CDR3 spells CASSYSSTAGNTIYF. In DNA form, the CDR3 reads TGTGCCAGCAGTTACTCGAGTACAGCTGGAAACACCATATATTTT.

This chain links TRBV18 with TRBJ2-1; TRBD2 matches 11 bases. Unmatched junction bases numbered 8, after V lost 6 bases and J lost 4 bases. Germline V gives CDR1 KGHSH, CDR2 LQKENI. The CDR3 spans 16 residues. The CDR3 sequence: CASSPIAGGRYNEQFF. CDR3 bases: TGTGCCAGCTCCCCCATAGCGGGAGGGAGATACAATGAGCAGTTCTTC.